Following are 10 T cell receptor beta chains from one sample sequenced in a study of blood T cell repertoires in COVID-19. Profiling relied on immunoSEQ multiplex PCR, and the TCRdb table lists in-frame clones only, not all of them. The sample gives hundreds of thousands of clones, 88% of which show up once; about 3% is in the top ten. Source material: PBMCs or T cells enriched from blood (not recorded which). The receptors were gathered from a woman between 50 and 59 years old who had recovered from COVID-19.

The chain carries TRBV29-1 and TRBJ2-5, with D possibly matching TRBD2 (5 bases). Germline V gives CDR1 SQVTM, CDR2 ANQGSEA. The CDR3 extends over 13 amino acids. CDR3 region: CNLEGSLQETQYF. In nucleotides, the CDR3 is TGCAACTTAGAGGGCAGCCTCCAAGAGACCCAGTACTTC. The full variable domain, completed using reference TRBV29-1 and TRBJ2-5, is SAVISQKPSRDICQRGTSLTIQCQVDSQVTMMFWYRQQPGQSLTLIATANQGSEATYESGFVIDKFPISRPNLTFSTLTVSNMSPEDSSIYLCNLEGSLQETQYFGPGTRLLVL.

This sequence joins TRBV24-1 and TRBJ1-2; D is unresolved. CDR1 is KGHDR, CDR2 SFDVKD, per germline. The CDR3 is made up of 13 amino acids. The ends were cut back, 5 bases at V and 0 bases at J, with 6 bases in the middle. In DNA form, the CDR3 reads TGTGCCACCAGTGCCGCAGCTAACTATGGCTACACCTTC. It yields the protein CATSAAANYGYTF.

The rearrangement uses TRBV15 and TRBJ1-1; 9 bases match TRBD1. The CDR3 spans 15 residues. Trimming took 4 bases from V and 2 from J; bases not matched to a gene: 5. Per germline, CDR1 LNHNV and CDR2 YYDKDF (reference sequence). CDR3 DNA: TGTGCCACCAGCATAACAGGGGGCGGAAACACTGAAGCTTTCTTT. Translating gives CATSITGGGNTEAFF.

The chain employs TRBV28 and TRBJ1-1; 7 nucleotides line up with TRBD1. The CDR3 contains 14 residues. The V gene's germline CDR1 is MDHEN and CDR2 SYDVKM. After removal of 6 bases from V and 1 base from J, the junction contained 5 bases not matched to a gene. In DNA form, the CDR3 reads TGTGCCAGCAGGCAAGGGGGCCGGAACACTGAAGCTTTCTTT. Translation gives CASRQGGRNTEAFF.

The rearrangement links TRBV25-1 to TRBJ1-6, with TRBD1 as a possible D gene (6 bases). Germline-derived CDR1 and CDR2 are MGHDK and SYGVNS. CDR3 length: 15 residues. Trimming took off 4 bases at V and 9 bases at J, with 16 bases between the two ends. The CDR3 nucleotides are TGTGCCAGCAGTGCTACACAGGGACGGGTTTCACCCCTCCACTTT. Protein product: CASSATQGRVSPLHF. Supplemented by reference TRBV25-1 and TRBJ1-6, the full variable domain reads EADIYQTPRYLVIGTGKKITLECSQTMGHDKMYWYQQDPGMELHLIHYSYGVNSTEKGDLSSESTVSRIRTEHFPLTLESARPSHTSQYLCASSATQGRVSPLHFGNGTRLTVT.

This clone was counted a single time. In DNA, the CDR3 is TGTGCCAGCAGCCAAGGGGTTCGGACTAGCCTTTACGGAGAGCAGTACTTC. It specifies CASSQGVRTSLYGEQYF. The rearrangement uses TRBV3-1 (or the pseudogene TRBV3-2) and TRBJ2-7, with 8 bases fitting TRBD2. V lost 1 base and J lost 7; bases outside the gene matches: 15. This CDR3 contains 17 residues. Germline V gene sequence: CDR1 LGHDT, CDR2 YNNKEL (reference sequence).

The chain links TRBV19 to TRBJ1-2; D gene unclear. V dropped 4 bases and J dropped 8 bases, with 14 bases sitting between them. Per germline, CDR1 LNHDA and CDR2 SQIVND (reference sequence). The CDR3 covers 13 residues. CDR3 protein: CASSSTGYFGYTF. The CDR3 bases are TGTGCCAGTAGTAGTACGGGTTATTTCGGCTACACCTTC.

The CDR3 reads CASSLFGSNTGELFF. For the CDR3, the DNA is TGTGCCAGCAGCTTATTCGGGTCTAACACCGGGGAGCTGTTTTTT. The chain is built from TRBV11-2 and TRBJ2-2, with D unclear. The germline CDR1 and CDR2 sequences are SGHAT and FQNNGV. CDR3 length: 15 amino acids. The ends were cut back, 2 bases at V and 2 bases at J, with 9 bases in the middle.

The genes are TRBV27 and TRBJ1-6; 12 nucleotides match TRBD1. Germline V lookup: CDR1 MNHEY, CDR2 SMNVEV (reference sequence). The CDR3 has 17 amino acids. After removal of 7 bases from V and 3 bases from J, the junction contained 7 bases not matched to a gene. In DNA form, the CDR3 reads TGTGCCAGCAAAGGGACAGGGGGCGCATTCTATAATTCACCCCTCCACTTT. Translation gives CASKGTGGAFYNSPLHF.

This chain joins TRBV16 and TRBJ1-3; no clear D gene. The V gene's germline CDR1 is KGHSY and CDR2 FQNENV. The CDR3 is made up of 15 amino acids. V was shortened by 4 bases and J by 0 bases, with 10 bases between the two germline ends. In nucleotides, the CDR3 is TGTGCCAGCAGCCCCGACTCAAGCTCTGGAAACACCATATATTTT. It yields the protein CASSPDSSSGNTIYF.